This entry features one T cell receptor beta chain sequence. This entry comes from a study of cytomegalovirus exposure and HLA in healthy donors. Study details: A prior study identified 120 million or so unique TCR beta sequences from about 180 million T cells.

PCR was performed using 60 Vbeta and 13 Jbeta primers. Sequenced by immunoSEQ multiplex PCR; TCRdb stores in-frame clones only, minus some. The sample yields under 55,000 clones, over 70% seen once. Donors counted as nominally healthy when sampled, yet unrecorded immune exposures were likely. This sequence was found in a man between 18 and 35 years old in good health and CMV-seronegative. Sequenced input: PBMCs.

The CDR3 DNA reads as TGTGCCAGCAGCTTACCCGGAGGAGCTCGGTACGAGCAGTACTTC. It translates to CASSLPGGARYEQYF. The rearrangement joins TRBV7-2 to TRBJ2-5; D might be TRBD2 (5 bases). The J call is in doubt because the DNA end fits TRBJ2-7 better. This CDR3 is 15 amino acids long. The germline V gene has CDR1 SGHTA and CDR2 FQGNSA.